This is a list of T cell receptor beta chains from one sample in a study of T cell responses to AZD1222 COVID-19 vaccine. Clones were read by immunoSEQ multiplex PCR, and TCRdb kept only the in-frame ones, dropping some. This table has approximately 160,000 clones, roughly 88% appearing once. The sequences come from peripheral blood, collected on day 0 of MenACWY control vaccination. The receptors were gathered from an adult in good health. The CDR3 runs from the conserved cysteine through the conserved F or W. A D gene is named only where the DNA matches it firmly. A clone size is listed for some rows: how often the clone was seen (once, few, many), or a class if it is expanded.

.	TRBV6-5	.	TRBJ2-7	TGTGCCAGCAGTCCCGGTGACCGGGCAGCAGAGCAGTACTTC	CASSPGDRAAEQYF
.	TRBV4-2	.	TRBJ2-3	TGTGCCAGCAGCCAAGAGGCGACAGATACGCAGTATTTT	CASSQEATDTQYF
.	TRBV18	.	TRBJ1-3	TGTGCCAGCTCACAACGCGGGATATCTGGAAACACCATATATTTT	CASSQRGISGNTIYF
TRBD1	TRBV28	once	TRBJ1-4	TGTGCCAGCAGTTTAATCGGACAGGGTTTTGAAAAACTGTTTTTT	CASSLIGQGFEKLFF
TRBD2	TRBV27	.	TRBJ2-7	TGTGCCAGCAGTTTAGTAGCGGGGGATTACTCCTACGAGCAGTACTTC	CASSLVAGDYSYEQYF
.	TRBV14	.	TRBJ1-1	TGTGCCAGCAGCCATCTCACTGAAGCTTTCTTT	CASSHLTEAFF
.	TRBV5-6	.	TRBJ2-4	TGTGCCAGCACAGGGCCCGGAAACATTCAGTACTTC	CASTGPGNIQYF
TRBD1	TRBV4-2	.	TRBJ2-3	TGTGCCAGCAGCCTCGGAGTGAGGGGGCGCGGCACAGATACGCAGTATTTT	CASSLGVRGRGTDTQYF
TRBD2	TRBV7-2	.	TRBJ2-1	TGTGCCAGCAGCTTAGAAGGTTCTAGCGGGGCCTACAATGAGCAGTTCTTC	CASSLEGSSGAYNEQFF
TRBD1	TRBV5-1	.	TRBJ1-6	TGCGCCAGCAGCTTGGCCCAGGGGGGAGATTCACCCCTCCACTTT	CASSLAQGGDSPLHF
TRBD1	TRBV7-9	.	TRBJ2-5	TGTGCCAGCAGCGTAGGATTGGCAGGGGGAGAGACCCAGTACTTC	CASSVGLAGGETQYF
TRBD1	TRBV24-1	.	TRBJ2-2	TGTGCCACCAGTGATCTCCGTTGGACAGGAGCGAACACCGGGGAGCTGTTTTTT	CATSDLRWTGANTGELFF
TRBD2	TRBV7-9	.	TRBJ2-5	TGTGCCAGCAGCGCCGGGGGGGCACGAGAGACCCAGTACTTC	CASSAGGARETQYF
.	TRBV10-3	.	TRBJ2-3	TGTGCCATCAGTGATTCAGGGCGGGATACGCAGTATTTT	CAISDSGRDTQYF
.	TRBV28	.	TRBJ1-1	TGTGCCAGCAGCCAAAACCTGAATCTGGCTTTCTTT	CASSQNLNLAFF
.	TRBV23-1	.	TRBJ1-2	TGCGCCAGCAGTGCGGGGACCGGTGGGTGGTATGGCTACACCTTC	CASSAGTGGWYGYTF
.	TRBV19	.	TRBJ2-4	TGTGCCAGTAGCCAAACGGGGCCTCGCCTTGGATCTAACATTCAGTACTTC	CASSQTGPRLGSNIQYF
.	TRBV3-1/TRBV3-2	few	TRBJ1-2	TGTGCCAGCAGCCTAGGTGACAGATCCTATGGCTACACCTTC	CASSLGDRSYGYTF
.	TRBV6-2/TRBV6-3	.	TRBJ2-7	TGTGCCAGCAGTTACTTGGCGCACATCCCCTACGAGCAGTACTTC	CASSYLAHIPYEQYF
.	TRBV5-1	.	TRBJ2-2	TGCGCCAGCAGCGGGGGGACTTACCCCTCCGGGGAGCTGTTTTTT	CASSGGTYPSGELFF
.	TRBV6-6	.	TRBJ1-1	TGTGCCAGCAGTTATAGGCAGGGCCCTGAAGCTTTCTTT	CASSYRQGPEAFF
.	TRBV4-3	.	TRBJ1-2	TGCGCCAGCAGCCAATCCTACAAAGCTAACTATGGCTACACCTTC	CASSQSYKANYGYTF
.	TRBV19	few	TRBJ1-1	TGTGCCAGTAGTAAGGACGGGGGATACACTGAAGCTTTCTTT	CASSKDGGYTEAFF
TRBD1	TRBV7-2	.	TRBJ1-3	TGTGCCAGCAGCAGTCTGGGACAGACGTACTCTGGAAACACCATATATTTT	CASSSLGQTYSGNTIYF
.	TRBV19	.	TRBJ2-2	TGTGCCAGTAGTATTTGGGGGTCCGGGGAGCTGTTTTTT	CASSIWGSGELFF
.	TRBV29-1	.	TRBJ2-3	TGCAGCGCCGGTGGGGGAGAAAGCACAGATACGCAGTATTTT	CSAGGGESTDTQYF
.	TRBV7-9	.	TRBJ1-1	TGTGCCAGCAGCCCCCCGGCCGGGGAGAACACTGAAGCTTTCTTT	CASSPPAGENTEAFF
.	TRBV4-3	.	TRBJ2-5	TGCGCCAGCAGCCAAGGGGTCTCCCAAGAGACCCAGTACTTC	CASSQGVSQETQYF
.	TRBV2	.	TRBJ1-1	TGTGCCAGCTTCAGGGAGATGGGCACTGAAGCTTTCTTT	CASFREMGTEAFF
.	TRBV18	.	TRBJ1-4	TGTGCCAGCTCACCAACAGCCTCTAATGAAAAACTGTTTTTT	CASSPTASNEKLFF
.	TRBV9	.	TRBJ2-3	TGTGCCAGCAGCGCAGAGAGTACAGAGAACACAGATACGCAGTATTTT	CASSAESTENTDTQYF
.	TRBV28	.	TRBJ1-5	TGTGCCAGCAGAAGTGGGTTGAGACGCGATCAGCCCCAGCATTTT	CASRSGLRRDQPQHF
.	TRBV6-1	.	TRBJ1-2	TGTGCCAGCAGTGAAGGGGGGTTTGTAAGTGGCTACACCTTC	CASSEGGFVSGYTF
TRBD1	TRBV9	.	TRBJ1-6	TGTGCCAGCAGCCCCCGACAGGGCGATAATTCACCCCTCCACTTT	CASSPRQGDNSPLHF
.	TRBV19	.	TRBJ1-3	TGTGCCACCCAGCCCCTCGGGAGAGCCTCTGGAAACACCATATATTTT	CATQPLGRASGNTIYF
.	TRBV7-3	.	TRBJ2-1	TGTGCCAGCAGCGGGAGCTCCTACAATGAGCAGTTCTTC	CASSGSSYNEQFF
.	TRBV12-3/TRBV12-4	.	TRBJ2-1	TGTGCCAGCAGTACCCGGGGTGCCGATGAGCAGTTCTTC	CASSTRGADEQFF
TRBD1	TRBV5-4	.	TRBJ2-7	TGTGCCAGCAGCCGGGACAGGGGTTTTATTAACTACGAGCAGTACTTC	CASSRDRGFINYEQYF
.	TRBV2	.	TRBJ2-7	TGTGCCAGCAGTTCGCTCGCAGGCGCGAGCTCCTACGAGCAGTACTTC	CASSSLAGASSYEQYF
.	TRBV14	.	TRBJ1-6	TGTGCCAGCAGCCAAGATAGAGGGCAGGCTGATTCACCCCTCCACTTT	CASSQDRGQADSPLHF
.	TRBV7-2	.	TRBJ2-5	TGTGCCAGCAGTCGACAGGCATACCAAGAGACCCAGTACTTC	CASSRQAYQETQYF
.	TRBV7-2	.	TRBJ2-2	TGTGCCAGCAGCTTAGTCAGGACCGGGGAGCTGTTTTTT	CASSLVRTGELFF
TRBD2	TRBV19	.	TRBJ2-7	TGTGCCAGTAGTATTACCGGGACTAGCGGTACCTACGAGCAGTACTTC	CASSITGTSGTYEQYF
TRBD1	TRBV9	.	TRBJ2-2	TGTGCCAGCAGCCTCCGGGACAGTTACACCGGGGAGCTGTTTTTT	CASSLRDSYTGELFF
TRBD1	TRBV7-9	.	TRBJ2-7	TGTGCCAGCAGCTTAGGGGGACAGGGGACCTTTGGGCAGTACTTC	CASSLGGQGTFGQYF